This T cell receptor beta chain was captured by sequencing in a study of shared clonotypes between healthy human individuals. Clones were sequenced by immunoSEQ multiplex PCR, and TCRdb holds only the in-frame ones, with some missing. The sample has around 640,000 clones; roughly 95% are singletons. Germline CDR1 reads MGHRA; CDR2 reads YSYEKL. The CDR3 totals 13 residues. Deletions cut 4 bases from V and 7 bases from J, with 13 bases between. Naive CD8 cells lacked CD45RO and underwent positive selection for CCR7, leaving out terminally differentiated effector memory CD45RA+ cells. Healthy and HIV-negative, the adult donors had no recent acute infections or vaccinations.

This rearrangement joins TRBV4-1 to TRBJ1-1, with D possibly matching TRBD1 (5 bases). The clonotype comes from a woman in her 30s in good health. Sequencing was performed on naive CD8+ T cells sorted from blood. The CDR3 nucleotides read TGCGCCAGCAGCCCGCATGGGGGGAATGAAGCTTTCTTT. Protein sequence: CASSPHGGNEAFF.